Below, one T cell receptor beta chain is given with its context. Its antigen is still unknown. The data originate from a study of STAT5B mutations in CD4+ large granular lymphocyte leukemia. Across the whole study: Among healthy controls, a particular HLA allele went with more CDR3 'QG' motifs.

Findings of the study overall: Higher CD4+ than CD8+ T-LGLL clonality might reflect small sample size. Compared with healthy controls (2/35), patient top clones favored TRBV06 (8/27).

Here immunoSEQ multiplex PCR was the method, and the copy in TCRdb shows in-frame clones only, minus some. This table holds around 50,000 clones, about 80% found once. Germline V gene data show CDR1 as DFQATT and CDR2 as SNEGSKA (reference sequence). Trimming removed 6 bases at V and 6 bases at J, with 6 bases between. CDR3 length equals 10 residues. The source of this sequence is a human donor in good health. The chain recombines TRBV20-1 with TRBJ2-1; D not certain. The specimen sequenced was CD4+ T cells from blood buffy coats. CDR3 DNA sequence: TGCAGTGCGGAAGGCAATGAGCAGTTCTTC. Its translation is CSAEGNEQFF.